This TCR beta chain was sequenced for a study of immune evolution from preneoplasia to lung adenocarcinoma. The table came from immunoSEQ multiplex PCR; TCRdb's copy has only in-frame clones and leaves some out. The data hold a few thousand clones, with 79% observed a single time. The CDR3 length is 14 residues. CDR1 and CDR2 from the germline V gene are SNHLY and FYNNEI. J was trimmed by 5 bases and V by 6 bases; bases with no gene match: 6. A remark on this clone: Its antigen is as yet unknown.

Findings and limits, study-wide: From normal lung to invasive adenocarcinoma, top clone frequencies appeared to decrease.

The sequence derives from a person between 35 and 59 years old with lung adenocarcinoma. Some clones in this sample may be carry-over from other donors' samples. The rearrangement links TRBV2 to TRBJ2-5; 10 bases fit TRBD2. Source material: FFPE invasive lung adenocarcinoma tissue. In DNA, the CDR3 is TGTGCCAGCAGCCTAGCGGGAGTGGGGGAGACCCAGTACTTC. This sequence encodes CASSLAGVGETQYF.